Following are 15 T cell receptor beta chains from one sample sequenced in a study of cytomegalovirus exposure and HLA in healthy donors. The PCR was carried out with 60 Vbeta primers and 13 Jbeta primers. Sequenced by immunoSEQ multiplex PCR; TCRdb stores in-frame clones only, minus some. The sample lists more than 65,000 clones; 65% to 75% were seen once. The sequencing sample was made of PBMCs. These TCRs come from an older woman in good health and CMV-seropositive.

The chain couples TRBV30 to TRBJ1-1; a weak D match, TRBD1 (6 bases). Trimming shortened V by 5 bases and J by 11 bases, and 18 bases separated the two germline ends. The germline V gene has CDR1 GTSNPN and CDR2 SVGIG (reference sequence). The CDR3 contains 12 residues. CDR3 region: CAWSRQEPKAFF. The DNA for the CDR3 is TGTGCCTGGTCGAGACAGGAGCCAAAGGCTTTCTTT.

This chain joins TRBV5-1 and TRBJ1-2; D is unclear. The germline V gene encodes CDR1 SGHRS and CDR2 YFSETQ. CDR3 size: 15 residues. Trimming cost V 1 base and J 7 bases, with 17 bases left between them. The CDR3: CASSLSPAGSIGYTF. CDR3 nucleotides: TGCGCCAGCAGCTTGTCCCCGGCAGGTTCGATTGGCTACACCTTC.

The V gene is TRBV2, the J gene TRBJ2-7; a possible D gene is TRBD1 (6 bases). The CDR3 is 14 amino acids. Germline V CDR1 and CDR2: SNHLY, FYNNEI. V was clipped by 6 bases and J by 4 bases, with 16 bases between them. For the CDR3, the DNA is TGTGCCAGCAGCGCCGGGACACCGGAATACGAGCAGTACTTC. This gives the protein CASSAGTPEYEQYF.

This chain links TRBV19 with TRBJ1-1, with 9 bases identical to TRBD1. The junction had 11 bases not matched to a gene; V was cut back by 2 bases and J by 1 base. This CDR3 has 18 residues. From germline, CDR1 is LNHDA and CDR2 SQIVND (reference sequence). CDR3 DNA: TGTGCCAGTAGTATAATGAGGACAGGGGCCGGGCAGAACACTGAAGCTTTCTTT. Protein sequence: CASSIMRTGAGQNTEAFF. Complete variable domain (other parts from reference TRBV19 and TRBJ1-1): DGGITQSPKYLFRKEGQNVTLSCEQNLNHDAMYWYRQDPGQGLRLIYYSQIVNDFQKGDIAEGYSVSREKKESFPLTVTSAQKNPTAFYLCASSIMRTGAGQNTEAFFGQGTRLTVV.

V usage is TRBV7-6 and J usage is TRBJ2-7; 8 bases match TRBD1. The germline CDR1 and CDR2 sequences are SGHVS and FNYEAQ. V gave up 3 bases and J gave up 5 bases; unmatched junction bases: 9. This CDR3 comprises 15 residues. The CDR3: CASSFTPGQVDEQYF. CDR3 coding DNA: TGTGCCAGCAGCTTTACACCGGGACAGGTCGACGAGCAGTACTTC.

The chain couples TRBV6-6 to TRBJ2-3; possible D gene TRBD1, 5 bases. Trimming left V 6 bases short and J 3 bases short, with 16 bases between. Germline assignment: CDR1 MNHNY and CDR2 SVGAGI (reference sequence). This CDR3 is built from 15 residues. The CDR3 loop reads CASRSAGIHTDTQYF. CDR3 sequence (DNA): TGTGCCAGCAGATCGGCAGGGATCCATACAGATACGCAGTATTTT.

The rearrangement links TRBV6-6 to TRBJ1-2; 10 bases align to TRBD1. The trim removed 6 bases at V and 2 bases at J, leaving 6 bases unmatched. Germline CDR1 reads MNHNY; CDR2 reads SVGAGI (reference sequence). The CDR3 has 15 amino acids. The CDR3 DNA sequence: TGTGCCAGCAGAGCGACAGGGGGCCAAAACTATGGCTACACCTTC. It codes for CASRATGGQNYGYTF.

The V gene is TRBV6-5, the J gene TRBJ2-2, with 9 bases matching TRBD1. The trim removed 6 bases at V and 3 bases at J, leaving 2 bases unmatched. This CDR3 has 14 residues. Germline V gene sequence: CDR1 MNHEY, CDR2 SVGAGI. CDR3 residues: CASSWDRDTGELFF. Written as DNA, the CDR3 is TGTGCCAGCAGCTGGGACAGGGACACCGGGGAGCTGTTTTTT.

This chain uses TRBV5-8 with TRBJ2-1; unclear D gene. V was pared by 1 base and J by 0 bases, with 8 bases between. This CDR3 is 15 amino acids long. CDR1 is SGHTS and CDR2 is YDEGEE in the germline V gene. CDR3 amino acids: CASSLLSLSYNEQFF. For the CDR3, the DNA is TGTGCCAGCAGCTTGCTAAGTCTCTCCTACAATGAGCAGTTCTTC.

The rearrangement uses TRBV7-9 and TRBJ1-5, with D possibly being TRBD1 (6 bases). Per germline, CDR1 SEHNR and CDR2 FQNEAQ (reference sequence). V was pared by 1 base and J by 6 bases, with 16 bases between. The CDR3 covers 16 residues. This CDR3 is CASSLVGTGITQPQHF. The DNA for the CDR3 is TGTGCCAGCAGCTTAGTGGGTACAGGGATAACTCAGCCCCAGCATTTT.

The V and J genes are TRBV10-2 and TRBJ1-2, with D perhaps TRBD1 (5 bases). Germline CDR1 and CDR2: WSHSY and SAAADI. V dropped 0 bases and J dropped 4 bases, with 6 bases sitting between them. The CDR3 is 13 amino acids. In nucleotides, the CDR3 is TGCGCCAGCAGTGAGTCGGGACTCTATGGCTACACCTTC. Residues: CASSESGLYGYTF.

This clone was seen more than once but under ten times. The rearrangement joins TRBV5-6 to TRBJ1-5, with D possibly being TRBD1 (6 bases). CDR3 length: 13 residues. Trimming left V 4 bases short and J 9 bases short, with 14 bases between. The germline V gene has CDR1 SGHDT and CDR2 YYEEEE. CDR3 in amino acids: CASSRQALGPQHF. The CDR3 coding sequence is TGTGCCAGCAGCCGACAGGCCCTTGGGCCCCAGCATTTT.

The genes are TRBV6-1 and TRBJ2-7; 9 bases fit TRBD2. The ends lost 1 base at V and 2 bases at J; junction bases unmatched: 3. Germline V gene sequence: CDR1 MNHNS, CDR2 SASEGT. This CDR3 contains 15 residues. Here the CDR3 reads CASSEDSSGAYEQYF. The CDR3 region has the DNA TGTGCCAGCAGTGAAGATTCTAGCGGGGCCTACGAGCAGTACTTC.

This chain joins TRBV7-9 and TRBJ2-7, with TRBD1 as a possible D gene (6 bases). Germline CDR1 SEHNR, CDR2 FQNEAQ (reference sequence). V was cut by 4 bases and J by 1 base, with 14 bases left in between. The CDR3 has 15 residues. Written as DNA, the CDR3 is TGTGCCAGCAGCTCCCCGGGACATAAGTCCTACGAGCAGTACGTC. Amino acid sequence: CASSSPGHKSYEQYV.

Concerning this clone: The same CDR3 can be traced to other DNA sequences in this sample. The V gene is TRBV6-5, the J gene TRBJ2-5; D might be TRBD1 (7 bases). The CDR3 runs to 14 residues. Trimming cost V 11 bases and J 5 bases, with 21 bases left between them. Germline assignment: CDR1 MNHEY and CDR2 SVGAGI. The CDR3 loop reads CACRDSIRGETQYF. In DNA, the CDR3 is TGTGCCTGCCGGGACTCCATCAGGGGGGAGACCCAGTACTTC.